This T cell receptor (beta chain) was sequenced in a study of T cells in Graves' hyperthyroidism and ophthalmopathy. This clonotype was recorded many times. Regions amplified from RNA transcripts were the TCR beta CDR3 regions. Initially, a first-round RT-PCR of the TCR CDR3 employed the HTBI primer set. TCRdb re-analysed the multiplex PCR reads in MiXCR, keeping a single row per CDR3 protein. The table shows a few hundred thousand distinct CDR3 sequences, with approximately 44% occurring only once. Germline V CDR1 and CDR2: SEHNR, FQNEAQ (reference sequence). V was pared by 7 bases and J by 4 bases, with 14 bases between. The length of the CDR3 is 14 residues. Together with thyroid ultrasound, orbital computed tomography, serum thyroxine and TRAb, clinical symptoms were used for diagnoses.

The rearrangement uses TRBV7-9 and TRBJ1-3; no reliable D call. The clonotype originates from an adult woman with Graves' disease, either hyperthyroidism or ophthalmopathy (not recorded which). Sequencing was performed on peripheral blood or thyroid tissue (not recorded which). DNA for the CDR3: TGTGCCAGCACCGCAACAGCGTTGGGAAACACCATATATTTT. It codes for CASTATALGNTIYF.